This TCR beta chain was found in a study of T cell therapy after organ transplantation. Study at large: Across 2 to 6 intravenous infusions, patients got a median of 1.92 x 10^8 CMV-specific T cells. Study outcomes and limitations: Nonresponder repertoires showed strong pretherapy expansions, barely changing post-therapy. Endogenous clonotypes not in therapy products appeared after therapy alongside transferred ones. Lower pretherapy CD8 clonality went with larger post-therapy fold change.

Time point described: 4-8 weeks after completion of therapy. Using immunoSEQ multiplex PCR, the repertoire was profiled, and TCRdb retains in-frame clones only, with some absent. Of a few thousand clones listed, 75% to 85% are singletons. In its sample, this clone was seen a few times. The antigen remains unidentified. Germline CDR1 MDHEN, CDR2 SYDVKM. This CDR3 comprises 13 residues. V lost 6 bases to trimming and J lost 5 bases; unmatched junction nucleotides: 3. The sequenced sample was CD8+ T cells from blood, obtained after autologous CMV-specific T cell therapy. This receptor was identified in a human patient who had received a solid organ transplant and had CMV disease. Some T cells may be the graft donor's. The chain carries TRBV28 and TRBJ1-1, with TRBD1 matching over 10 bases. Written as DNA, the CDR3 is TGTGCCAGCAGGACAGGGGGCTGGACTGAAGCTTTCTTT. Its protein product is CASRTGGWTEAFF.